This TCR beta chain is from a study of cytomegalovirus exposure and HLA in healthy donors. General study findings and limits: The CMV antigen specificity of a few CMV-associated chains was confirmed through in vitro analysis. A previous analysis found most TCR beta V segments productive roughly 87% or roughly 30% of the time.

Amplification used 60 Vbeta primers and 13 Jbeta primers. Sequenced by immunoSEQ multiplex PCR; TCRdb stores in-frame clones only, minus some. The profile shows about 54,000 clones, about four fifths of them singletons. As concerns this clone: No antigen is known for it.

Per germline, CDR1 SGHRS and CDR2 YFSETQ. The V and J ends lost 2 bases and 2 bases, in that order; junction bases with no gene match: 3. This CDR3 has 15 amino acids. The J gene is TRBJ2-5, the V gene TRBV5-1; 10 bases are shared with TRBD2. The TCR sequence derives from a woman under 30 in good health and CMV-seronegative. Sequencing was done on a sample of PBMCs. Written as DNA, the CDR3 is TGCGCCAGCAGCTTTGCTAGCGGGAGTCAAGAGACCCAGTACTTC. It yields the protein CASSFASGSQETQYF.